These 12 T cell receptor beta chains were sequenced from one sample in a study of read filtering for tumor transcriptome and immune sequencing. From roughly 400 ng of RNA, a library with molecular barcoded alpha/delta and beta/gamma adaptors was made. TCRdb re-called the reads with MiXCR, one entry per CDR3 protein. The sample records 75,000 to 95,000 distinct CDR3 sequences, roughly a fifth being singletons. Material: a population of CD138-negative cells sorted from bone marrow. The origin of the receptors is a donor aged 40 or older with multiple myeloma.

This clonotype was counted ten times or more. J is TRBJ2-3 and V is TRBV28; 7 nucleotides match TRBD2. The CDR3 covers 13 residues. Germline V gene data show CDR1 as MDHEN and CDR2 as SYDVKM. The V segment lost 2 bases and the J segment 6 bases; nucleotides outside the gene matches: 2. The CDR3 nucleotides read TGTGCCAGCAGTTTAAGCGGGGTCGATACGCAGTATTTT. Translated, it gives CASSLSGVDTQYF.

This clonotype was picked up a small number of times. V usage is TRBV2 and J usage is TRBJ2-5; TRBD1 or TRBD2 may be the D gene (6 bases each). The CDR3 totals 13 residues. V was shortened by 6 bases and J by 4 bases, with 12 bases between the two germline ends. CDR1 is SNHLY, CDR2 FYNNEI, per germline. Here the CDR3 DNA reads TGTGCCAGCAGAGGAGGGGGAGGAGAGACCCAGTACTTC. Protein sequence: CASRGGGGETQYF.

This clonotype was seen at least ten times. The V call is TRBV5-1, the J call TRBJ2-7; D is perhaps TRBD1 or TRBD2 (5 bases each). Trimming took off 4 bases at V and 3 bases at J, with 11 bases between the two ends. CDR3 length equals 13 residues. Germline values: CDR1 SGHRS, CDR2 YFSETQ. In DNA, the CDR3 is TGCGCCAGCAGCCGGGACGGAGACTACGAGCAGTACTTC. This encodes CASSRDGDYEQYF.

This clonotype was seen many times. This chain uses TRBV5-1 with TRBJ1-1; D unclear. Trimming cost V 4 bases and J 1 base, with 14 bases left between them. CDR1 SGHRS and CDR2 YFSETQ come from the germline V gene. The CDR3 totals 15 residues. The CDR3 DNA sequence: TGCGCCAGCAGCCTACTCGGGTCTTCGAACACTGAAGCTTTCTTT. Translating gives CASSLLGSSNTEAFF.

Many counts were recorded for this clonotype. The V call is TRBV12-3 or TRBV12-4, the J call TRBJ2-3; D is unresolved. The CDR3 totals 16 residues. V was pared by 5 bases and J by 0 bases, with 15 bases between. The CDR3 bases are TGTGCCAGCAGTAGGCAGGCTTCACCTAGCACAGATACGCAGTATTTT. Translation gives CASSRQASPSTDTQYF.

This clonotype occurred many times. The CDR3 here is CASRTGAIPPNVAFF. For the CDR3, the DNA is TGTGCCAGCAGAACAGGGGCGATACCCCCAAATGTGGCTTTCTTT. V usage is TRBV12-3 or TRBV12-4 and J usage is TRBJ1-1, with 7 bases that match TRBD1. The V segment lost 6 bases and the J segment 11 bases; nucleotides outside the gene matches: 18. The length of the CDR3 is 15 residues.

The rearrangement uses TRBV19 and TRBJ2-2; D might be TRBD1 (6 bases). Deletions cut 4 bases from V and 1 base from J, with 13 bases between. The CDR3 is made up of 16 amino acids. Looked up from germline, CDR1 is LNHDA and CDR2 is SQIVND (reference sequence). The CDR3 DNA sequence: TGTGCCAGTAGTACCCCGGGACAACTGAACACCGGGGAGCTGTTTTTT. As protein: CASSTPGQLNTGELFF.

This clonotype was counted only a few times. A much bigger clone sits one base away, suggesting this may be a read error. The chain combines TRBV12-3 or TRBV12-4 with TRBJ2-5; the match to TRBD2 covers 9 bases. V lost 4 bases and J lost 4; bases outside the gene matches: 13. The CDR3 extends over 17 amino acids. Here the CDR3 reads CASSSGPAGGIGETQYF. The CDR3 coding sequence is TGTGCCAGCAGTTCAGGACCAGCGGGGGGAATAGGAGAGACCCAGTACTTC.

The rearrangement links TRBV7-2 to TRBJ2-1; weak D call: TRBD2 (6 bases). Trimming stripped 5 bases from V and 12 bases from J, with 14 bases between. CDR3 length equals 12 residues. The germline CDR1 and CDR2 sequences are SGHTA and FQGNSA. The CDR3 sequence is CASSRPTRPQFF. The CDR3 region has the DNA TGTGCCAGCAGCCGACCGACTAGACCGCAGTTCTTC.

This clonotype was seen at least ten times. The chain uses TRBV5-1 and TRBJ2-7, with no clear D. The CDR3 length is 13 residues. Looked up from germline, CDR1 is SGHRS and CDR2 is YFSETQ. Between the trimmed V and J ends, which lost 1 base and 3 bases, there was a span of 8 bases. The CDR3 region has the DNA TGCGCCAGCAGCTTGTCGGACGGCTACGAGCAGTACTTC. This encodes CASSLSDGYEQYF.

Points on this clonotype: A much larger clone differs by one base, so this may be a read error. The rearrangement links TRBV20-1 to TRBJ2-2; tentatively, D is TRBD1 (6 bases). The CDR3 covers 12 residues. The germline V gene encodes CDR1 DFQATT and CDR2 SNEGSKA (reference sequence). For the CDR3, the DNA is TGCAGTGCTAGAACAGGGACCGGGGTGCTGTTTTTT. Translated, it gives CSARTGTGVLFF.

This clonotype has only one observation. Likely a read error: the CDR3 ends without its conserved phenylalanine or tryptophan. The V call is TRBV12-3 or TRBV12-4, the J call TRBJ2-5, with 8 positions matching TRBD1. Trimming removed 6 bases from V and 5 bases from J; junction bases left unmatched: 8. CDR3 length: 14 amino acids. DNA of the CDR3: TGTGCCAGCAGAACCGGGACAGGTCATGAGACCCAGTACCTC. Residues: CASRTGTGHETQYL.